Sequencing of this T cell receptor (beta chain) was carried out in a study of cytomegalovirus exposure and HLA in healthy donors. Points from the study as a whole: Researchers reported in a later analysis that a missense DCLRE1C variant was tied to TCR beta V- and J-gene trimming. Follow-up analysis found HLA locus-dependent TCR association rates, highest for DRB1 and lowest for HLA-C.

From germline, CDR1 is LNHDA and CDR2 SQIVND (reference sequence). V lost 4 bases to trimming and J lost 4 bases; unmatched junction nucleotides: 9. This CDR3 region has 16 residues. A note on this clone: The antigen remains unidentified.

The PCR was carried out with 60 Vbeta primers and 13 Jbeta primers. Generated by immunoSEQ multiplex PCR, the TCRdb table keeps only in-frame clones and is missing some. This sample has around 90,000 clones, with roughly 67% found just once. The sequence was collected from a woman in her forties or fifties in good health and CMV-seropositive. The sample comprised PBMCs. The V gene is TRBV19, the J gene TRBJ1-3; 8 bases fit TRBD1. The chain's CDR3 is CASSKIQGAAGNTIYF. In nucleotides, the CDR3 is TGTGCCAGTAGTAAAATTCAGGGGGCTGCCGGAAACACCATATATTTT.